This TCR beta chain appears in the sequencing data of a study of cytomegalovirus exposure and HLA in healthy donors. About the study: Membership in the Caucasian-associated ancestry cluster was found for around four fifths of nearly 400 genotyped donors.

Study results and limitations: Reports showed the classifier diagnosing cytomegalovirus status with high specificity and sensitivity. When analyzed later, a missense DCLRE1C variant was found to be linked to TCR beta V- and J-gene trimming. Within the data, a cluster of highly shared sequence variants was likely a sequencing artifact.

Trimming took 2 bases from V and 0 from J, leaving 8 bases between them. The CDR3 loop spans 16 amino acids. CDR1 and CDR2 (germline): SEHNR, FQNEAQ (reference sequence). Concerning this clone itself: Its antigen is not identified.

Vbeta (60) and Jbeta (13) primers were used in the PCR. Generated by immunoSEQ multiplex PCR, the TCRdb table keeps only in-frame clones and is missing some. Among approximately 120,000 clones listed, over 60% were seen once. The receptor was derived from a female donor in good health and CMV-seronegative. The sequenced sample consisted of PBMCs. J is TRBJ2-6 and V is TRBV7-9; possibly TRBD2 for D (5 bases). The CDR3 region has the DNA TGTGCCAGCAGCTTAATAGCGCCCTCTGGGGCCAACGTCCTGACTTTC. As protein: CASSLIAPSGANVLTF.